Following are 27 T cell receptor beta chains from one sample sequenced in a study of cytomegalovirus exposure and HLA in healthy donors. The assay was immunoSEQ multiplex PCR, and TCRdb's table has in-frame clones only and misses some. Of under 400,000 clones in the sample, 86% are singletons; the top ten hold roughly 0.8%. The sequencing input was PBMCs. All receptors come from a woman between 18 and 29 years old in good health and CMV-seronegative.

The CDR3 reads CASKGSTGVGETQYF. In nucleotides, the CDR3 is TGTGCCAGCAAAGGCTCGACAGGGGTAGGGGAGACCCAGTACTTC. V is TRBV27 and J is TRBJ2-5, with 8 bases aligning to TRBD1. With 7 bases clipped from V and 5 bases from J, the junction kept 12 bases outside the gene matches. Looked up from germline, CDR1 is MNHEY and CDR2 is SMNVEV (reference sequence). The CDR3 has 15 residues.

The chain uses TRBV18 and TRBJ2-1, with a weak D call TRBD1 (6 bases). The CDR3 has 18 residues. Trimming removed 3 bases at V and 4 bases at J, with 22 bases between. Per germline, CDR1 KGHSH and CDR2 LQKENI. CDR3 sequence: CASSPLYIGDILYNEQFF. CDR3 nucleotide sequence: TGTGCCAGCTCACCCCTCTACATAGGGGACATACTATACAATGAGCAGTTCTTC.

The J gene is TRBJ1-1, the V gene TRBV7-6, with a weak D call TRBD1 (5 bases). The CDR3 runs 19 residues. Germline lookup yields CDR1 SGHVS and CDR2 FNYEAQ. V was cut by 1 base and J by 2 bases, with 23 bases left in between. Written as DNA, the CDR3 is TGTGCCAGCAGCTTAGTGGGTACTGGACATCAAAACCTAAACACTGAAGCTTTCTTT. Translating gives CASSLVGTGHQNLNTEAFF.

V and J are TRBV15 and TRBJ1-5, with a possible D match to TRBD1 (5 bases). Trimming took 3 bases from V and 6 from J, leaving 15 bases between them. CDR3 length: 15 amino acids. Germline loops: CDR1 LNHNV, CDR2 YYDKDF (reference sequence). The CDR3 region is CATSRAYGGVQPQHF. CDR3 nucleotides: TGTGCCACCAGCAGGGCTTATGGAGGGGTTCAGCCCCAGCATTTT.

The CDR3, as DNA: TGTGCCAGCAGCTTACAGGAGGGTAACTCCTACGAGCAGTACTTC. It codes for CASSLQEGNSYEQYF. The chain joins TRBV7-6 to TRBJ2-7, with D perhaps TRBD2 (6 bases). This CDR3 comprises 15 residues. Germline assignment: CDR1 SGHVS and CDR2 FNYEAQ. V was clipped by 2 bases and J by 0 bases, with 11 bases between them.

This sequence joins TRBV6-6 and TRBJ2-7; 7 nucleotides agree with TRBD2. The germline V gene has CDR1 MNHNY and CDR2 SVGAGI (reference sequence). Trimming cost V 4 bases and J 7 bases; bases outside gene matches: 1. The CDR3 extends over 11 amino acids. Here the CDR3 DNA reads TGTGCCAGCAGTTCGGGGGGAGAGCAGTACTTC. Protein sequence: CASSSGGEQYF.

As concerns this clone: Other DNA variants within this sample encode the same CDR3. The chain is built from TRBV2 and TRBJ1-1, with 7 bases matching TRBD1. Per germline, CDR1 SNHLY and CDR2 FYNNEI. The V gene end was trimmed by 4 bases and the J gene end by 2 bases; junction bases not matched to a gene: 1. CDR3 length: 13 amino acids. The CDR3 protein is CASSGDRNTEAFF. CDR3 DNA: TGTGCCAGCAGTGGGGACAGAAACACTGAAGCTTTCTTT.

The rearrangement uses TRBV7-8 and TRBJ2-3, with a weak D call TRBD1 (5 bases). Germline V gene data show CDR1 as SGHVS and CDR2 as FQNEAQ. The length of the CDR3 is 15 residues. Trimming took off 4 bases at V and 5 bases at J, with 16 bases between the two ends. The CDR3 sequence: CASSSHARAIDTQYF. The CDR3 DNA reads TGTGCCAGCAGCTCCCACGCCAGGGCAATAGATACGCAGTATTTT. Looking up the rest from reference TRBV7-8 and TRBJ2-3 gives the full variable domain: GAGVSQSPRYKVAKRGQDVALRCDPISGHVSLFWYQQALGQGPEFLTYFQNEAQLDKSGLPSDRFFAERPEGSVSTLKIQRTQQEDSAVYLCASSSHARAIDTQYFGPGTRLTVL.

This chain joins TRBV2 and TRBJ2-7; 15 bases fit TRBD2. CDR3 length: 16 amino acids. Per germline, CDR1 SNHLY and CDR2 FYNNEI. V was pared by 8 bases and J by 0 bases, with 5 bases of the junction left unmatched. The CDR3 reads CASRRGLAGGSYEQYF. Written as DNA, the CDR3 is TGTGCCAGCCGTCGGGGACTAGCGGGAGGCTCCTACGAGCAGTACTTC.

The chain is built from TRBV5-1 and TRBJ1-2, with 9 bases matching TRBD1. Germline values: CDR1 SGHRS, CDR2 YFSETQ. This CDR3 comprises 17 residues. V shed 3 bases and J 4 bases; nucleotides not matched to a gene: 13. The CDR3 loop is CASSSGTGSGMGYGYTF. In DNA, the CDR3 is TGCGCCAGCAGCTCCGGGACAGGGAGCGGAATGGGCTATGGCTACACCTTC.

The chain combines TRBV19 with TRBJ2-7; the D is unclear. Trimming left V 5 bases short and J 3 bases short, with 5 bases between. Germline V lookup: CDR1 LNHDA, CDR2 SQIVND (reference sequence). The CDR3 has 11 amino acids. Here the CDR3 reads CASSESYEQYF. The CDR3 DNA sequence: TGTGCCAGTAGTGAGAGCTACGAGCAGTACTTC. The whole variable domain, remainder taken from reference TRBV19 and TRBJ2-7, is DGGITQSPKYLFRKEGQNVTLSCEQNLNHDAMYWYRQDPGQGLRLIYYSQIVNDFQKGDIAEGYSVSREKKESFPLTVTSAQKNPTAFYLCASSESYEQYFGPGTRLTVT.

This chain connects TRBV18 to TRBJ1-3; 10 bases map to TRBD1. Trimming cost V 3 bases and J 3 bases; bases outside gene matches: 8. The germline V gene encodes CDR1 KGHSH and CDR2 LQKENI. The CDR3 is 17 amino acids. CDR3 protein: CASSPNRQGAGGNTIYF. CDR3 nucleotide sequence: TGTGCCAGCTCACCGAACCGACAGGGGGCTGGTGGAAACACCATATATTTT.

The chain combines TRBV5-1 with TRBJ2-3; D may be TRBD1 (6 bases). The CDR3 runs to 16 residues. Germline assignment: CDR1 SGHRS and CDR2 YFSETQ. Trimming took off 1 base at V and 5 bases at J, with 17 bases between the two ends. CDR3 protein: CASSLIATGIGDTQYF. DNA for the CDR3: TGCGCCAGCAGCTTGATTGCGACAGGTATCGGAGATACGCAGTATTTT.

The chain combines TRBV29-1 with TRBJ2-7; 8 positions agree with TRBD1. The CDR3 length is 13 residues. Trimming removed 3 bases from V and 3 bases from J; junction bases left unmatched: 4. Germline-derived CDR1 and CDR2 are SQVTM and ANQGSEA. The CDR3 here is CSVEYGQGYEQYF. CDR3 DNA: TGCAGCGTTGAGTACGGACAGGGCTACGAGCAGTACTTC.

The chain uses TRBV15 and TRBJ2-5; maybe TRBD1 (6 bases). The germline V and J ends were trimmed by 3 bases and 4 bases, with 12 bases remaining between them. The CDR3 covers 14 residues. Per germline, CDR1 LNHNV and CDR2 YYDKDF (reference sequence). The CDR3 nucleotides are TGTGCCACCAGCAGCAGAGTGGGGGCAGAGACCCAGTACTTC. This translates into CATSSRVGAETQYF.

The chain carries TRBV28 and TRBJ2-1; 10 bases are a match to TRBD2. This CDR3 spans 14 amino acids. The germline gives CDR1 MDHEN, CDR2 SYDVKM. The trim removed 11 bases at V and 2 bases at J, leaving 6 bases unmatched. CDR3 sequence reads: CAAQGLATYNEQFF. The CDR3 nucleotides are TGTGCCGCCCAGGGACTAGCGACCTACAATGAGCAGTTCTTC.

The CDR3 DNA sequence: TGTGCCAGCAGGCCCTCTACAGGGGGCGGAATCTGGGAGCAGTACTTC. Protein product: CASRPSTGGGIWEQYF. This chain joins TRBV11-1 and TRBJ2-7; 9 bases match TRBD1. CDR1 is SGHAT and CDR2 is FQDESV in the germline V gene (reference sequence). V lost 6 bases to trimming and J lost 7 bases; unmatched junction nucleotides: 16. The CDR3 length is 16 residues.

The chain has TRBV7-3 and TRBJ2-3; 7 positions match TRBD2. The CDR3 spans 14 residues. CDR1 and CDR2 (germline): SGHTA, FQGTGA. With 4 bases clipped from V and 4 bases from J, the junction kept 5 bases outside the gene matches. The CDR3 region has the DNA TGTGCCAGCAGCTCGGGGACTATCCCAGATACGCAGTATTTT. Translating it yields CASSSGTIPDTQYF.

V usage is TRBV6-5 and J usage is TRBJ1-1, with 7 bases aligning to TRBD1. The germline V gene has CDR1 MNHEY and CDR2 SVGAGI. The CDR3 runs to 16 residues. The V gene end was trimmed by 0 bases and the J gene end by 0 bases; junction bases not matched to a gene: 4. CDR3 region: CASSYSGQSMNTEAFF. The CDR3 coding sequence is TGTGCCAGCAGTTACTCGGGACAGAGCATGAACACTGAAGCTTTCTTT.

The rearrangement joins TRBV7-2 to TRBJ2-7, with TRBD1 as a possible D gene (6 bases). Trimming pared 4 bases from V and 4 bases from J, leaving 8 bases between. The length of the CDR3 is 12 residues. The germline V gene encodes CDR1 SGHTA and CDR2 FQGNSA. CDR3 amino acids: CASSSDRYEQYF. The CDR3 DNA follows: TGTGCCAGCAGCTCGGACAGATACGAGCAGTACTTC.

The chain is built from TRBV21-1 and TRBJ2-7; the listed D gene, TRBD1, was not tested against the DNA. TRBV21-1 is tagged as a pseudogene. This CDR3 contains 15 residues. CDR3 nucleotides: TGTGCCAGCAGCCTACGGAGACAGGGGTCCTACGAGCAGTACTTC. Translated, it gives CASSLRRQGSYEQYF.

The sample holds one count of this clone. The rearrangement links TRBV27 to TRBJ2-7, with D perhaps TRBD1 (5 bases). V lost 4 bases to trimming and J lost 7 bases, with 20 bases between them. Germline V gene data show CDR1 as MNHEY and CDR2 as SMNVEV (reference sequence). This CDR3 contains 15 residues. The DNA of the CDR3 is TGTGCCAGCAGTTCCATTCGACAGACAATCAGAGAGCAGTACTTC. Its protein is CASSSIRQTIREQYF.

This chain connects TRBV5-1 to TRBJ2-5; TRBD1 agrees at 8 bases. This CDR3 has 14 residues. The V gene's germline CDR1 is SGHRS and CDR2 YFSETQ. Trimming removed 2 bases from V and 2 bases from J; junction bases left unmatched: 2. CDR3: CASSFQGAQETQYF. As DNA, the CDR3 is TGCGCCAGCAGCTTCCAGGGGGCGCAAGAGACCCAGTACTTC.

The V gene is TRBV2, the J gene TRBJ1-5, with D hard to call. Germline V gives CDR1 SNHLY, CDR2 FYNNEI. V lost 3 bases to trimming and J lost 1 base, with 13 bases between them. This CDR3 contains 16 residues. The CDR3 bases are TGTGCCAGCAGTGAGGTCACGGGGAGGAGCAATCAGCCCCAGCATTTT. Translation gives CASSEVTGRSNQPQHF.

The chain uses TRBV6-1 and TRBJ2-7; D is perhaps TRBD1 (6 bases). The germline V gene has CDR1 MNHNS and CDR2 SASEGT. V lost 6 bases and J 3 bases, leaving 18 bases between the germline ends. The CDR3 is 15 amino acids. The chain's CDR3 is CASRDGTQTIYEQYF. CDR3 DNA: TGTGCCAGCAGGGACGGGACACAAACGATCTACGAGCAGTACTTC.

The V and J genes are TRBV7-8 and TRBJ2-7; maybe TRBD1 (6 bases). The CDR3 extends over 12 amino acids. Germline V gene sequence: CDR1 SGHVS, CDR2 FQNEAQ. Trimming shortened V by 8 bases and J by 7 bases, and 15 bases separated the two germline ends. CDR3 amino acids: CASLGASGEQYF. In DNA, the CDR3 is TGTGCCAGCCTGGGGGCTTCGGGGGAGCAGTACTTC.

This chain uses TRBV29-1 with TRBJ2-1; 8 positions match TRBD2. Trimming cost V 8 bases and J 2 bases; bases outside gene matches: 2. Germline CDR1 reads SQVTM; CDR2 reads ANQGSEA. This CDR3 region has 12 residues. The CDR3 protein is CSFSGAYNEQFF. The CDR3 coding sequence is TGCAGCTTTAGCGGGGCCTACAATGAGCAGTTCTTC.